This T cell receptor (beta chain) was sequenced in a study of CD8 T cells in Susac syndrome. V shed 5 bases, J shed 2 bases, and the junction held 8 bases outside the gene matches. This CDR3 comprises 15 residues. Germline loops: CDR1 SGHRS, CDR2 YFSETQ. From blood CD8+ and CD4+ T cells, the TCR beta chain was sequenced. RNA amounts of about 0.5 to 1 ug underwent reverse transcription with random hexamers. Coverage of TCR beta CDR3 amplification by immunoSEQ multiplex PCR extended to 54 Vbeta and 13 Jbeta. Using its own MiXCR run on the immunoSEQ multiplex PCR reads, TCRdb lists one record per CDR3 protein. The data hold approximately 190,000 distinct CDR3 sequences, with 90% to 95% observed a single time.

This receptor was identified in a human donor in good health. V usage is TRBV5-1 and J usage is TRBJ2-5; 8 bases match TRBD2. What was sequenced was CD4+ T cells from PBMCs. The DNA of the CDR3 is TGCGCCAGCAGAGAACGGGGGGGTCTTCAAGAGACCCAGTACTTC. Translated: CASRERGGLQETQYF.